The text below deals with one TCR beta chain. The sample carries other DNA sequences with the same CDR3. This record belongs to a study of blood T cell repertoires in COVID-19. With 3 bases clipped from V and 2 bases from J, the junction kept 7 bases outside the gene matches. CDR1 and CDR2 (germline): SGHRS, YFSETQ. There are 15 residues in the CDR3. Participants' reported clinical history set cohort assignment. Clones were sequenced by immunoSEQ multiplex PCR, and TCRdb holds only the in-frame ones, with some missing. Among over 250,000 clones, about 90% were seen once, and the ten largest hold approximately 1.8%.

The TCR originated in a woman in her fifties or sixties who had recovered from COVID-19. J is TRBJ1-1 and V is TRBV5-1; 7 nucleotides agree with TRBD1. Sequences were obtained from PBMCs or T cells enriched from blood (not recorded which). The CDR3 DNA reads as TGCGCCAGCAGCTGGGCCGGAGGGGGCAACACTGAAGCTTTCTTT. Translating gives CASSWAGGGNTEAFF.